The 20 T cell receptor beta chains listed next were all sequenced from one sample in a study of neurological immune-mediated disorders. TCRdb reprocessed the 5' RACE reads via MiXCR and lists one record per CDR3 protein. Of about 89,000 distinct CDR3 sequences in the sample, roughly 2.6% were seen once. The sample was PBMCs. The receptor source for this set is a woman in her 30s with multiple sclerosis.

This clonotype was found many times. This chain links TRBV6-4 with TRBJ2-3; 8 positions match TRBD1. CDR1 is MRHNA, CDR2 SNTAGT, per germline. The CDR3 length is 15 residues. V gave up 4 bases and J gave up 3 bases; unmatched junction bases: 6. The CDR3 DNA reads TGTGCCAGCAGTGCCGAGGGACAGGCAACAGATACGCAGTATTTT. Protein sequence: CASSAEGQATDTQYF.

This clonotype was seen many times. The gene calls are TRBV7-2 and TRBJ2-7; D call uncertain. V was cut by 4 bases and J by 6 bases, with 10 bases left in between. This CDR3 comprises 12 residues. From germline, CDR1 is SGHTA and CDR2 FQGNSA. This CDR3 is CASSSYSSEQYF. In DNA form, the CDR3 reads TGTGCCAGCAGCTCCTATTCCAGCGAGCAGTACTTC.

This clonotype has at least ten counts. The chain couples TRBV20-1 to TRBJ2-3; 12 bases are a match to TRBD1. J was trimmed by 8 bases and V by 3 bases; bases with no gene match: 9. The CDR3 runs 15 residues. Germline values: CDR1 DFQATT, CDR2 SNEGSKA (reference sequence). As DNA, the CDR3 is TGCAGTGCTAGTCCCGCCGGGACAGGGGGCGGTACGCAGTATTTT. Its translation is CSASPAGTGGGTQYF.

This rearrangement joins TRBV6-5 to TRBJ1-1; the D gene is possibly TRBD1 (6 bases). The germline V and J ends were trimmed by 2 bases and 2 bases, with 12 bases remaining between them. The CDR3 length is 15 residues. The germline V gene has CDR1 MNHEY and CDR2 SVGAGI. The CDR3 nucleotides read TGTGCCAGCAGTTACCAGGGCAGGGGTAACACTGAAGCTTTCTTT. Translated, it gives CASSYQGRGNTEAFF.

This clonotype came up many times. The chain combines TRBV7-9 with TRBJ2-7; 8 nucleotides agree with TRBD1. The CDR3 runs 13 residues. Germline V gene sequence: CDR1 SEHNR, CDR2 FQNEAQ (reference sequence). The trim removed 4 bases at V and 11 bases at J, leaving 10 bases unmatched. In DNA, the CDR3 is TGTGCCAGCAGCTGGCCGGGACAGGTAAACGAGTACTTC. Translated, it gives CASSWPGQVNEYF.

This clonotype was counted many times. J is TRBJ2-2 and V is TRBV24-1; D may be TRBD1 or TRBD2 (5 bases each). V was clipped by 4 bases and J by 5 bases, with 13 bases between them. Germline V gives CDR1 KGHDR, CDR2 SFDVKD. The CDR3 loop spans 15 amino acids. CDR3 residues: CATSDFDRGTGELFF. In DNA, the CDR3 is TGTGCCACCAGTGACTTCGACAGAGGGACCGGGGAGCTGTTTTTT.

At least ten counts were recorded for this clonotype. The V and J genes are TRBV10-2 and TRBJ2-1; D possibly uses TRBD1 or TRBD2 (6 bases each). V lost 2 bases and J 6 bases, leaving 11 bases between the germline ends. The CDR3 is 14 residues long. CDR1 and CDR2 (germline): WSHSY, SAAADI. CDR3 nucleotide sequence: TGCGCCAGCAGTGAGCCGGGGGCCCTCAATGAGCAGTTCTTC. Translated: CASSEPGALNEQFF.

This clonotype was observed at least ten times. The V call is TRBV2, the J call TRBJ2-3, with 7 bases matching TRBD1. Germline V gene lookup returns CDR1 SNHLY and CDR2 FYNNEI. Trimming at V came to 7 bases and at J to 2 bases, leaving 12 bases not matched to a gene. This CDR3 region has 16 residues. This CDR3 reads CASMTHGQGVTDTQYF. The CDR3 DNA sequence: TGTGCCAGCATGACCCATGGGCAGGGGGTCACAGATACGCAGTATTTT.

This clonotype was seen at least ten times. The chain has TRBV7-2 and TRBJ1-5, with D possibly TRBD1 on 6 matching bases. This CDR3 comprises 16 residues. Germline V lookup: CDR1 SGHTA, CDR2 FQGNSA. V was cut by 5 bases and J by 6 bases, with 20 bases left in between. The CDR3 reads CASSRDLGGLGQPQHF. The CDR3 DNA reads TGTGCCAGCAGCAGGGACCTTGGGGGCCTAGGTCAGCCCCAGCATTTT.

This clonotype was picked up many times. The chain links TRBV7-2 to TRBJ2-3; D remains ambiguous. The CDR3 extends over 14 amino acids. Trimming took 6 bases from V and 2 from J, leaving 12 bases between them. Germline CDR1 reads SGHTA; CDR2 reads FQGNSA. CDR3 in DNA: TGTGCCAGCAGACCTGGACGGCACACAGATACGCAGTATTTT. It encodes CASRPGRHTDTQYF.

This clonotype was found a few times. CDR3 in DNA: TGTGCCAGCAAGTCTCTACCAGAAGAGACCCAGTACTTC. Translation gives CASKSLPEETQYF. The chain employs TRBV2 and TRBJ2-5; D remains ambiguous. In germline, CDR1 is SNHLY, CDR2 FYNNEI. V was clipped by 7 bases and J by 3 bases, with 12 bases between them. This CDR3 comprises 13 residues. Supplemented by reference TRBV2 and TRBJ2-5, the full variable domain reads EPEVTQTPSHQVTQMGQEVILRCVPISNHLYFYWYRQILGQKVEFLVSFYNNEISEKSEIFDDQFSVERPDGSNFTLKIRSTKLEDSAMYFCASKSLPEETQYFGPGTRLLVL.

In this sample, this clonotype turned up many times. This chain connects TRBV6-5 to TRBJ2-1, with D unclear. V was shortened by 4 bases and J by 4 bases, with 8 bases between the two germline ends. Germline V gives CDR1 MNHEY, CDR2 SVGAGI. The CDR3 has 13 amino acids. The CDR3 reads CASSFGGYNEQFF. CDR3 DNA sequence: TGTGCCAGCAGTTTCGGCGGTTACAATGAGCAGTTCTTC.

At least ten counts were recorded for this clonotype. The rearrangement links TRBV20-1 to TRBJ2-7; 11 nucleotides align to TRBD1. In germline, CDR1 is DFQATT, CDR2 SNEGSKA (reference sequence). This CDR3 spans 15 amino acids. Unmatched junction bases numbered 4, after V lost 0 bases and J lost 3 bases. The CDR3 protein is CSARDYGTGGYEQYF. Written as DNA, the CDR3 is TGCAGTGCTAGAGATTACGGGACAGGGGGCTACGAGCAGTACTTC.

There are many counts of this clonotype. The chain carries TRBV20-1 and TRBJ2-7, with D tentatively TRBD2 (6 bases). Germline CDR1 reads DFQATT; CDR2 reads SNEGSKA (reference sequence). Between the trimmed V and J ends, which lost 3 bases and 2 bases, there was a span of 14 bases. This CDR3 comprises 14 residues. The CDR3 reads CSASLWEATYEQYF. The DNA for the CDR3 is TGCAGTGCTAGCCTATGGGAGGCTACCTACGAGCAGTACTTC.

This clonotype was counted at least ten times. The chain uses TRBV10-3 and TRBJ1-2; 7 bases line up with TRBD1. Germline CDR1 is ENHRY and CDR2 is SYGVKD. The CDR3 loop spans 12 amino acids. Unmatched junction bases numbered 4, after V lost 5 bases and J lost 7 bases. The CDR3 protein is CAISRTGPGYTF. The CDR3 nucleotides are TGTGCCATCAGTAGGACAGGCCCTGGCTACACCTTC.

This clonotype was picked up many times. The rearrangement joins TRBV12-3 or TRBV12-4 to TRBJ1-5, with D hard to call. The ends were cut back, 3 bases at V and 5 bases at J, with 8 bases in the middle. The CDR3 contains 13 residues. The CDR3, as DNA: TGTGCCAGCAGTTTCTTGACCTATCAGCCCCAGCATTTT. Amino acid sequence: CASSFLTYQPQHF.

In its sample, this clonotype was seen many times. One end of the junction varies from germline; a read error may be responsible. The V and J genes are TRBV12-3 or TRBV12-4 and TRBJ2-7; 10 bases agree with TRBD2. The CDR3 contains 14 residues. The DNA for the CDR3 is TGTGCCAGCAGTCTAGCGGGAGTTAGTGACGAGCAGTACTTC. It specifies CASSLAGVSDEQYF.

This clonotype was observed many times. For the CDR3, the DNA is TGTGCCAGCAGCCAAAACCAAGTAGGATCCGGGGAGCTGTTTTTT. Protein: CASSQNQVGSGELFF. This sequence joins TRBV14 and TRBJ2-2, with D unresolved. Germline CDR1 reads SGHDN; CDR2 reads FVKESK. This CDR3 region has 15 residues. The V and J ends lost 2 bases and 6 bases respectively, with 13 bases between them.

This clonotype was counted at least ten times. The V call is TRBV15, the J call TRBJ2-1; TRBD2 agrees at 10 bases. CDR1 LNHNV and CDR2 YYDKDF come from the germline V gene (reference sequence). This CDR3 is 16 amino acids long. V lost 0 bases and J lost 4; bases outside the gene matches: 3. This CDR3 reads CATSRDGLADYNEQFF. As DNA, the CDR3 is TGTGCCACCAGCAGAGACGGACTAGCGGATTACAATGAGCAGTTCTTC.

This clonotype has ten or more counts. The CDR3 protein is CASSLPVGYTDTQYF. The CDR3 region has the DNA TGTGCCAGCAGCTTGCCCGTGGGATACACAGATACGCAGTATTTT. This rearrangement joins TRBV5-6 to TRBJ2-3; D is ambiguous. Germline V gene sequence: CDR1 SGHDT, CDR2 YYEEEE. The CDR3 is 15 amino acids. The ends were cut back, 1 base at V and 2 bases at J, with 11 bases in the middle.